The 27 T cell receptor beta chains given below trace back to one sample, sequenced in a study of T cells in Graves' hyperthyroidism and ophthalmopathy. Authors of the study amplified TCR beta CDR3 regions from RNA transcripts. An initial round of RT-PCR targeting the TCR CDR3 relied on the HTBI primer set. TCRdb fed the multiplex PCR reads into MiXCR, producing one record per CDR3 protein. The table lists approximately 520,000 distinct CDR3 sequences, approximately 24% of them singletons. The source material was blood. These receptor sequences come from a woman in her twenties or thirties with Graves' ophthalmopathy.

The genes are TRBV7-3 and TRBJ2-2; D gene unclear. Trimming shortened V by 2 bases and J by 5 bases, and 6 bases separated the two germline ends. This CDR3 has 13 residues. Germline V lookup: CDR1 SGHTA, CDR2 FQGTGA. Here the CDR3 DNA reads TGTGCCAGCAGCTTACTGGTGACCGGGGAGCTGTTTTTT. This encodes CASSLLVTGELFF.

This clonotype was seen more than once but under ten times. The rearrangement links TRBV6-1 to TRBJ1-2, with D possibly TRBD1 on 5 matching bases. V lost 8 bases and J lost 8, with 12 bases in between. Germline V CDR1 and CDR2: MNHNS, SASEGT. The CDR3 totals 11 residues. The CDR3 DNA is TGTGCCAGCGCGGGGACGGGAGGCTACACCTTC. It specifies CASAGTGGYTF.

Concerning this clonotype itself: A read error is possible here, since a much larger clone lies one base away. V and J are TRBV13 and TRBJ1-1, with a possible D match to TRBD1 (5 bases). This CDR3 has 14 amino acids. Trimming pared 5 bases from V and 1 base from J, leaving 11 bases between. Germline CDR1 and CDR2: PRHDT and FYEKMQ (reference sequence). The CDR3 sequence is CASSVRGGNTEAFF. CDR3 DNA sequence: TGTGCCAGCAGCGTTCGGGGGGGGAACACTGAAGCTTTCTTT.

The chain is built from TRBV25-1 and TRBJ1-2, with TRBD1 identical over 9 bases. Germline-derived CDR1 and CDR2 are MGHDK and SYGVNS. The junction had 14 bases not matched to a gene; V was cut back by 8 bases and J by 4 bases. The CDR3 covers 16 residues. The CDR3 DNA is TGTGCCAGCTATGGCCCACCGGGACAGGGAGGCTATGGCTACACCTTC. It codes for CASYGPPGQGGYGYTF.

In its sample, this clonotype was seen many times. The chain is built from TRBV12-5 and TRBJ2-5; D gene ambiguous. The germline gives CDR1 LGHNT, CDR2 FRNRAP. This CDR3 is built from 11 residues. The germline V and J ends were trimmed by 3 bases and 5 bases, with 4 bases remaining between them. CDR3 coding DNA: TGTGCTAGTGGTTTAACGGAGACCCAGTACTTC. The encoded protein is CASGLTETQYF.

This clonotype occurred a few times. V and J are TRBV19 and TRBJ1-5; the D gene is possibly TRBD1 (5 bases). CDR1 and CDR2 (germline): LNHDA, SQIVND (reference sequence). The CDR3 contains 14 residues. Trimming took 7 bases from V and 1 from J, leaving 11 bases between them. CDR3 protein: CASNPDRSNQPQHF. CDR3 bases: TGTGCCAGTAACCCCGACAGAAGCAATCAGCCCCAGCATTTT.

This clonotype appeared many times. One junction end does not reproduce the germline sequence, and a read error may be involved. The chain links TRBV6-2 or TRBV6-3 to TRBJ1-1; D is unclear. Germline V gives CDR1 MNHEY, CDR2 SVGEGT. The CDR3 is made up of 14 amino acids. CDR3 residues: CASSYNDGNTEAFF. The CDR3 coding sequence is TGTGCCAGCAGTTACAACGACGGGAACACTGAAGCTTTCTTC.

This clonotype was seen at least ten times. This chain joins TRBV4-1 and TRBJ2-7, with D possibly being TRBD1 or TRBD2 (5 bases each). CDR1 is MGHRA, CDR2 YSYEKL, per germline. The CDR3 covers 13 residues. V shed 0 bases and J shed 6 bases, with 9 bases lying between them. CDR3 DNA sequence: TGCGCCAGCAGCCAAGACTGGGGGACCGAGCAGTACTTC. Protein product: CASSQDWGTEQYF.

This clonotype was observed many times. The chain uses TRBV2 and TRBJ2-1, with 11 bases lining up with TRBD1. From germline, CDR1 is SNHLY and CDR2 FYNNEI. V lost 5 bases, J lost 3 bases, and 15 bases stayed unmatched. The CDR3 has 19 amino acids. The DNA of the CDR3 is TGTGCCAGCAGTCACCGGGACAGGGGGTATCCCCTAAGCTACAATGAGCAGTTCTTC. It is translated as CASSHRDRGYPLSYNEQFF.

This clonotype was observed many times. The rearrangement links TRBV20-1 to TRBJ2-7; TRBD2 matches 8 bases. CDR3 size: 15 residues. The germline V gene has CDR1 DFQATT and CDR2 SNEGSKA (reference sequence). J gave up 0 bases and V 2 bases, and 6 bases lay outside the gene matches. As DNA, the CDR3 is TGCAGTGCTAGAAGGGGGAGCGGGGGCTCCTACGAGCAGTACTTC. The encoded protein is CSARRGSGGSYEQYF.

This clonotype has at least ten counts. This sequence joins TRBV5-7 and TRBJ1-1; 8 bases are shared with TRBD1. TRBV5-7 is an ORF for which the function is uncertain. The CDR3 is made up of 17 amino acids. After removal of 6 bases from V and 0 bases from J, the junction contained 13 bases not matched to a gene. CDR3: CASTETGGRPMNTEAFF. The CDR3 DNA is TGTGCCAGCACCGAAACAGGGGGGCGGCCCATGAACACTGAAGCTTTCTTT.

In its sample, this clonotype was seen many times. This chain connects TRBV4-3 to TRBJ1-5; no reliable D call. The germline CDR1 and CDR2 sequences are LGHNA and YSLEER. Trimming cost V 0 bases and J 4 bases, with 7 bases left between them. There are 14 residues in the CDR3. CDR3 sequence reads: CASSQDVQNQPQHF. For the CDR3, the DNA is TGCGCCAGCAGCCAAGATGTGCAGAATCAGCCCCAGCATTTT.

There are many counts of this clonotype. CDR3 sequence reads: CASSLIGDGGFGYTF. The CDR3 region has the DNA TGTGCCAGCAGTTTAATTGGGGACGGAGGGTTTGGCTACACCTTC. The rearrangement joins TRBV28 to TRBJ1-2, with a weak D call TRBD1 (5 bases). Germline values: CDR1 MDHEN, CDR2 SYDVKM. The CDR3 length is 15 residues. V was shortened by 2 bases and J by 7 bases, with 17 bases between the two germline ends.

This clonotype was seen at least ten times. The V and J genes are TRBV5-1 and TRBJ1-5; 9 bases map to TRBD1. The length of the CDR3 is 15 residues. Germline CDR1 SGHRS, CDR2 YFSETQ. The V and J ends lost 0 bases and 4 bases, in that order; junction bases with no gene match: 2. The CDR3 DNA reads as TGCGCCAGCAGCTTGGCGGGACAGGGAAATCAGCCCCAGCATTTT. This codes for CASSLAGQGNQPQHF.

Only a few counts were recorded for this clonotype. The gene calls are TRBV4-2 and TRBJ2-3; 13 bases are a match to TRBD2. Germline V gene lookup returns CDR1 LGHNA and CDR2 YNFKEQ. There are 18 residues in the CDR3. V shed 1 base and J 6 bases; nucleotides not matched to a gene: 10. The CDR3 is CASSQVITSGGEVDTQYF. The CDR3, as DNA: TGTGCCAGCAGCCAAGTTATCACTAGCGGGGGGGAGGTGGATACGCAGTATTTT.

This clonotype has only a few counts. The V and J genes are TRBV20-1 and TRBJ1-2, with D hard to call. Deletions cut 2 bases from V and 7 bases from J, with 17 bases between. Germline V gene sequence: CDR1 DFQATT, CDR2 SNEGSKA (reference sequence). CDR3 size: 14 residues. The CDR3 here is CSARNTPPLSGYTF. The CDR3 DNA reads TGCAGTGCTAGAAACACCCCTCCGTTGTCTGGCTACACCTTC.

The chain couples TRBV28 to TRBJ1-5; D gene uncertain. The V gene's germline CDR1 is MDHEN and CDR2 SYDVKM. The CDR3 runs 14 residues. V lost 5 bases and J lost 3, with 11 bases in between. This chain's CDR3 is CASSLDRYNQPQHF. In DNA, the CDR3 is TGTGCCAGCAGTCTCGACCGATACAATCAGCCCCAGCATTTT. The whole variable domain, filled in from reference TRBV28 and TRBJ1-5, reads DVKVTQSSRYLVKRTGEKVFLECVQDMDHENMFWYRQDPGLGLRLIYFSYDVKMKEKGDIPEGYSVSREKKERFSLILESASTNQTSMYLCASSLDRYNQPQHFGDGTRLSIL.

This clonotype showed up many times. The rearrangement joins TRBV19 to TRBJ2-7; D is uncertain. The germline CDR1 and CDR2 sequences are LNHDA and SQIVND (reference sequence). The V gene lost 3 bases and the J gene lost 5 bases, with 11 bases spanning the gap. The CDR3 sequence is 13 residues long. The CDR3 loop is CASSIGRFDEQYF. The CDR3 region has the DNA TGTGCCAGTAGTATTGGTAGATTCGACGAGCAGTACTTC.

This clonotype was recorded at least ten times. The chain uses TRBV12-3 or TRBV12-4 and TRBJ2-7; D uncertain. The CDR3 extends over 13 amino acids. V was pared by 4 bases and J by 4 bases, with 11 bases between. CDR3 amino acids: CASSSHTPYEQYF. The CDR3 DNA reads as TGTGCCAGCAGTTCCCACACCCCGTACGAGCAGTACTTC.

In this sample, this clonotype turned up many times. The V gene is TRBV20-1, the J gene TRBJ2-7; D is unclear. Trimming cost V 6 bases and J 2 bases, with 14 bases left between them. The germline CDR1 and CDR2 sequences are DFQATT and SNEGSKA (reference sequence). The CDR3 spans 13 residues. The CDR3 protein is CSAAGWGTYEQYF. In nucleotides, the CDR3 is TGCAGTGCGGCCGGGTGGGGAACCTACGAGCAGTACTTC.

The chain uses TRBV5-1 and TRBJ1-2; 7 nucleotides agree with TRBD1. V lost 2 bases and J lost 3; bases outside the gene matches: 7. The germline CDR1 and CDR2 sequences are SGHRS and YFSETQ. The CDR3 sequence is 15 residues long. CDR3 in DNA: TGCGCCAGCAGCTTTGGTTGGGGGACAGACTATGGCTACACCTTC. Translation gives CASSFGWGTDYGYTF.

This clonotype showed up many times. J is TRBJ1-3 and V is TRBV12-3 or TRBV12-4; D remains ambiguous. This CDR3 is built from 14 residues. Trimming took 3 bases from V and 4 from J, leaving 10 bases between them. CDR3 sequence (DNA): TGTGCCAGCAGTTTTGTGGGCCTCGGAAACACCATATATTTT. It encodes CASSFVGLGNTIYF.

CDR3 bases: TGCAGTGCTAGGAGGGGGGCGGAGAGGATATCCTACGAGCAGTACTTC. As protein: CSARRGAERISYEQYF. The chain uses TRBV20-1 and TRBJ2-7; D assignment may be TRBD1 or TRBD2 (6 bases each). Per germline, CDR1 DFQATT and CDR2 SNEGSKA (reference sequence). Trimming pared 3 bases from V and 1 base from J, leaving 19 bases between. This CDR3 spans 16 amino acids.

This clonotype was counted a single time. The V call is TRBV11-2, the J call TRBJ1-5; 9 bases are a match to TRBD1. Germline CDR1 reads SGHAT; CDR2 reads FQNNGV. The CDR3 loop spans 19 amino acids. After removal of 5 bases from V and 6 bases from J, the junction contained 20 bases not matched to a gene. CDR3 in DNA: TGTGCCAGCAGCGAACTAGCAATTTACGGGACAGGGTTGGGTCAGCCCCAGCATTTT. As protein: CASSELAIYGTGLGQPQHF.

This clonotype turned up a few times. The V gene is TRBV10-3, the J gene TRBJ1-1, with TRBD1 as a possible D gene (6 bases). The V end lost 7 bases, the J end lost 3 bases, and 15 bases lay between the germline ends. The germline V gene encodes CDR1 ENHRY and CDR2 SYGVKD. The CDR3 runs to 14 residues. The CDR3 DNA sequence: TGTGCCATCAATTCGGGGGCCCTGGACACTGAAGCTTTCTTT. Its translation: CAINSGALDTEAFF.

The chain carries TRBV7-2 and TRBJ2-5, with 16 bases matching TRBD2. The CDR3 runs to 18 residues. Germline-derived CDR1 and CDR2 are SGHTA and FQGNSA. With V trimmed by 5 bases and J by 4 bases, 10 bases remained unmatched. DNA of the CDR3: TGTGCCAGCAGCCAGGGACTAGCGGGGGGGCGGCTTGTAGAGACCCAGTACTTC. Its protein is CASSQGLAGGRLVETQYF.

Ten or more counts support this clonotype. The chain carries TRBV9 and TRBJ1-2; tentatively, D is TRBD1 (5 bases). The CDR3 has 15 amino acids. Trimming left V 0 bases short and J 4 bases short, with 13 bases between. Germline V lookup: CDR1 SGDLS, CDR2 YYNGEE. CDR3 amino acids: CASSVGIGAGYGYTF. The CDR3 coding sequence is TGTGCCAGCAGCGTAGGAATCGGGGCGGGCTATGGCTACACCTTC.